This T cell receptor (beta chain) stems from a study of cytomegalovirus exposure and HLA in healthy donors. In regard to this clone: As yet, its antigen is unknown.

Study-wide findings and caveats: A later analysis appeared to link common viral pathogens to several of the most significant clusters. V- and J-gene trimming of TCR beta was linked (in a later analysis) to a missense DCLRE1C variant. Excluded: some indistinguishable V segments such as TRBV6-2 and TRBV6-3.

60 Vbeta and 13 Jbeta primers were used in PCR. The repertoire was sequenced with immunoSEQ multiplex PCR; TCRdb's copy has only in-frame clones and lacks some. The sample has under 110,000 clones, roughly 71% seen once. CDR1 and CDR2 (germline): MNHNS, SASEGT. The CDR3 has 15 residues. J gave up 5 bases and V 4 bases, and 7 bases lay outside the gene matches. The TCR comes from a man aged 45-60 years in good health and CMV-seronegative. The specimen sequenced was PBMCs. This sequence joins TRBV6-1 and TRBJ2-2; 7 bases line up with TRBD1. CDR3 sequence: CASSGETGETGELFF. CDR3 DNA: TGTGCCAGCAGTGGTGAAACAGGGGAAACCGGGGAGCTGTTTTTT.